The text below deals with one T cell receptor (beta chain). Its antigen remains unknown. Trimming took off 5 bases at V and 3 bases at J, with 12 bases between the two ends. Germline V CDR1 and CDR2: SGHTA, FQGNSA. This CDR3 spans 14 amino acids. This entry comes from a study of T-cell reconstitution after alpha-beta-depleted transplantation in children. Unique molecular identifiers were used in preparing the TCRbeta library. From the PCR reads, TCRdb called clonotypes with MiXCR, one entry per CDR3 protein. The sample carries 580,000 or so distinct CDR3 sequences, 23% recorded once. The study, taken as a whole, reports: It was surviving recipient T cells and thymic progenitors that gave some patients high TCRbeta diversity at day 60. Reported findings indicate that, about two months after transplant, alpha-beta T cells came from several hundred expanded clones, which were derived from non-depleted graft cells. Newly produced T cells mostly provided counts and TCRbeta diversity after one year, as hyperexpanded clones declined.

This clonotype was sampled from a boy in the first two years of life who had a stem cell transplant for acute myeloid leukemia, so the T cells may come from the graft donor. This material consisted of PBMCs, mostly from graft donor cells, taken 360 days after TCRalphabeta/CD19-depleted stem cell transplant. V and J are TRBV7-2 and TRBJ2-3; no clear D. CDR3 nucleotides: TGTGCCAGCAGCCCGGCCTTGGGAACAGATACGCAGTATTTT. The encoded protein is CASSPALGTDTQYF. Using reference TRBV7-2 and TRBJ2-3 for the parts outside the CDR3, the full variable domain is GAGVSQSPSNKVTEKGKDVELRCDPISGHTALYWYRQSLGQGLEFLIYFQGNSAPDKSGLPSDRFSAERTGGSVSTLTIQRTQQEDSAVYLCASSPALGTDTQYFGPGTRLTVL.